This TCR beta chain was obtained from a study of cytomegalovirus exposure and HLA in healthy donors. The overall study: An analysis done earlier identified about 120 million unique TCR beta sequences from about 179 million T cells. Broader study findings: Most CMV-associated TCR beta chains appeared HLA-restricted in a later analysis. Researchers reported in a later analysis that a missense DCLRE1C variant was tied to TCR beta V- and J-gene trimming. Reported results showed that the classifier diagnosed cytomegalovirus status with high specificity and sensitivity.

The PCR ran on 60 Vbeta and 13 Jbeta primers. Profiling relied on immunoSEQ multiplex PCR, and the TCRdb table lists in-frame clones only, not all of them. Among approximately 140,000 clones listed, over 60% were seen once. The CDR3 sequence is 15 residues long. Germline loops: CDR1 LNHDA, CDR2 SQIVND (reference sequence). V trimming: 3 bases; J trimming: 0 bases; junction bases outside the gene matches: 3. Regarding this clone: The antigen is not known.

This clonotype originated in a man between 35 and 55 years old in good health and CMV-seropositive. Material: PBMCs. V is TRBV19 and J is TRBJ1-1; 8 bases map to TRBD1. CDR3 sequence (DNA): TGTGCCAGTAGTATCGGGGACAGGCTGAACACTGAAGCTTTCTTT. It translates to CASSIGDRLNTEAFF. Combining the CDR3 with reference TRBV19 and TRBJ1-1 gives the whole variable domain DGGITQSPKYLFRKEGQNVTLSCEQNLNHDAMYWYRQDPGQGLRLIYYSQIVNDFQKGDIAEGYSVSREKKESFPLTVTSAQKNPTAFYLCASSIGDRLNTEAFFGQGTRLTVV.